These 10 T cell receptor beta chains share one sample of origin, sequenced in a study of T cell changes during pregnancy in multiple sclerosis. Sequenced by immunoSEQ multiplex PCR; TCRdb stores in-frame clones only, minus some. Among about 80,000 clones listed, 94% were seen once. The material sequenced was peripheral blood, taken in the second trimester of pregnancy. These receptor sequences come from a female donor in good health, enrolled as a control in a pregnancy study.

The J gene is TRBJ2-7, the V gene TRBV21-1; no check of the table's D call, TRBD1, against the DNA was made. TRBV21-1 is reported as a pseudogene. This CDR3 is built from 15 residues. In DNA, the CDR3 is TGTGCCAGCAGCAAAGCGTCGGGACAGAAATACGAGCAGTACTTC. It encodes CASSKASGQKYEQYF.

The genes are TRBV5-1 and TRBJ2-7; TRBD1 matches at 12 bases. V lost 3 bases and J lost 6; bases outside the gene matches: 4. Germline V lookup: CDR1 SGHRS, CDR2 YFSETQ. The CDR3 has 14 residues. The CDR3 bases are TGCGCCAGCAGCTCCGGGACAGGGGGCCTCGAGCAGTACTTC. This sequence encodes CASSSGTGGLEQYF.

The CDR3 bases are TGTGCCAGCAGCTTATTGGGACTAGACTCCGAGCAGTACTTC. Encoded protein: CASSLLGLDSEQYF. J is TRBJ2-7 and V is TRBV11-1; 8 bases fit TRBD2. V lost 2 bases, J lost 6 bases, and 6 bases stayed unmatched. The CDR3 has 14 amino acids. Germline CDR1 and CDR2: SGHAT and FQDESV (reference sequence).

The gene calls are TRBV7-2 and TRBJ1-1, with D perhaps TRBD1 (5 bases). CDR1 and CDR2 from the germline V gene are SGHTA and FQGNSA. V lost 5 bases, J lost 4 bases, and 17 bases lay in between. This CDR3 spans 15 amino acids. The CDR3 loop is CASSIVWDGGTEAFF. DNA for the CDR3: TGTGCCAGCAGCATAGTATGGGACGGGGGCACTGAAGCTTTCTTT.

The genes are TRBV19 and TRBJ1-5; maybe TRBD1 (5 bases). Per germline, CDR1 LNHDA and CDR2 SQIVND (reference sequence). This CDR3 is 14 amino acids long. V dropped 2 bases and J dropped 7 bases, with 12 bases sitting between them. In DNA, the CDR3 is TGTGCCAGTAGTATACCAGGGCCCTGGCAGCCCCAGCATTTT. Translating it yields CASSIPGPWQPQHF. The full variable domain, rest sourced from reference TRBV19 and TRBJ1-5, is DGGITQSPKYLFRKEGQNVTLSCEQNLNHDAMYWYRQDPGQGLRLIYYSQIVNDFQKGDIAEGYSVSREKKESFPLTVTSAQKNPTAFYLCASSIPGPWQPQHFGDGTRLSIL.

The gene calls are TRBV5-6 and TRBJ2-3; 10 nucleotides agree with TRBD2. J lost 2 bases, V lost 1 base, and 7 bases had no gene match. The CDR3 spans 17 residues. Germline V CDR1 and CDR2: SGHDT, YYEEEE. Here the CDR3 reads CASSLSGRVAPTDTQYF. The CDR3 bases are TGTGCCAGCAGCTTGAGCGGGAGGGTTGCCCCCACAGATACGCAGTATTTT.

The rearrangement uses TRBV11-2 and TRBJ2-5, with TRBD2 as a possible D gene (5 bases). V was clipped by 4 bases and J by 1 base, with 19 bases between them. Looked up from germline, CDR1 is SGHAT and CDR2 is FQNNGV. The CDR3 has 17 residues. This chain's CDR3 is CASSYPPLGLIQETQYF. CDR3 DNA sequence: TGTGCCAGCAGCTACCCGCCCCTAGGACTGATCCAAGAGACCCAGTACTTC.

The sample holds one count of this clone. In DNA, the CDR3 is TGCGCCAGCAGCTTGGGGACTAGCGGGGGAGATACGCAGTATTTT. This translates into CASSLGTSGGDTQYF. This chain connects TRBV5-1 to TRBJ2-3, with 13 bases that match TRBD2. V shed 0 bases, J shed 5 bases, and the junction held 0 bases outside the gene matches. Per germline, CDR1 SGHRS and CDR2 YFSETQ. This CDR3 has 15 residues.

This sequence joins TRBV7-9 and TRBJ2-7, with 8 bases aligning to TRBD2. Germline V CDR1 and CDR2: SEHNR, FQNEAQ (reference sequence). V shed 4 bases, J shed 2 bases, and the junction held 10 bases outside the gene matches. This CDR3 spans 16 amino acids. The DNA of the CDR3 is TGTGCCAGCAGCTCCGACGGGGGGGCGACCCCCTACGAGCAGTACTTC. Translation gives CASSSDGGATPYEQYF.

The rearrangement links TRBV5-4 to TRBJ2-2; 7 bases map to TRBD2. J lost 0 bases, V lost 5 bases, and 1 base had no gene match. Germline-derived CDR1 and CDR2 are SGHNT and YYREEE (reference sequence). This CDR3 is built from 14 residues. The CDR3 protein is CASRRETNTGELFF. The CDR3 DNA reads as TGTGCCAGCAGGCGGGAGACGAACACCGGGGAGCTGTTTTTT. Full variable domain (outside the CDR3, taken from reference TRBV5-4 and TRBJ2-2): ETGVTQSPTHLIKTRGQQVTLRCSSQSGHNTVSWYQQALGQGPQFIFQYYREEENGRGNFPPRFSGLQFPNYSSELNVNALELDDSALYLCASRRETNTGELFFGEGSRLTVL.